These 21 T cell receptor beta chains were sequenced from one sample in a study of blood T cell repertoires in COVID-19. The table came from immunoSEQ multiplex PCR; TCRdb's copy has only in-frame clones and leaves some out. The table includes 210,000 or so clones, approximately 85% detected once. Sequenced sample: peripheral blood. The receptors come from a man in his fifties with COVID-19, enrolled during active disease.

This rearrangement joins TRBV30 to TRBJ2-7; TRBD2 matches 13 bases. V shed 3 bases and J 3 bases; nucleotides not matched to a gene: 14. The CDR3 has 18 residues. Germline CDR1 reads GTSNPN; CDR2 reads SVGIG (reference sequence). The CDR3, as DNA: TGTGCCTGGAGCAGCCGGACTAGCGGGGGTTGGAGCTACTACGAGCAGTACTTC. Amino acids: CAWSSRTSGGWSYYEQYF.

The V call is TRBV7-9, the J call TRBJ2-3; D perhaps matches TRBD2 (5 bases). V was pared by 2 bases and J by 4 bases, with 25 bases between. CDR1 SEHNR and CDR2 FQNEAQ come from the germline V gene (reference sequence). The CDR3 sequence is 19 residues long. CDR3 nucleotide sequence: TGTGCCAGCAGCTTAACTGGGGAGAGTGGACCCCTTTTGTCAGATACGCAGTATTTT. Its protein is CASSLTGESGPLLSDTQYF.

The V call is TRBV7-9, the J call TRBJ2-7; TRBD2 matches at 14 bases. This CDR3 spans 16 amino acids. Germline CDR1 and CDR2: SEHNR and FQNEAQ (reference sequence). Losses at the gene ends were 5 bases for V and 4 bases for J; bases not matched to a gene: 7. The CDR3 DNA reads TGTGCCAGCAGCCTGACTAGCGGGGGGGCGAGTTACGAGCAGTACTTC. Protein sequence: CASSLTSGGASYEQYF.

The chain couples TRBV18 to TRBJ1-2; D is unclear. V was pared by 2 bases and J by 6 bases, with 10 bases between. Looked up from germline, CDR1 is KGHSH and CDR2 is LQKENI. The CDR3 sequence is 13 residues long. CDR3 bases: TGTGCCAGCTCACCAGATGCCCAGAATGGCTACACCTTC. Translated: CASSPDAQNGYTF.

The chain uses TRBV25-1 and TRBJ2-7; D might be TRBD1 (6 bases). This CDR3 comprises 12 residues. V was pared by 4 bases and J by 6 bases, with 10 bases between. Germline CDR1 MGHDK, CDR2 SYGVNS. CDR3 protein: CASSGVRGEQYF. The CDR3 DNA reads TGTGCCAGCAGTGGGGTCAGGGGCGAGCAGTACTTC.

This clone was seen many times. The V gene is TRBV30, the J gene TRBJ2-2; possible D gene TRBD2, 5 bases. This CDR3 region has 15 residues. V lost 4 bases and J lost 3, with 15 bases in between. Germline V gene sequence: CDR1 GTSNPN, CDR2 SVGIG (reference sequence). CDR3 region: CAWNSLQEDTGELFF. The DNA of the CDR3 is TGTGCCTGGAACTCATTGCAGGAGGACACCGGGGAGCTGTTTTTT.

DNA for the CDR3: TGCGCCAGCAGCCAACCGGACAGAGACCAAGAGACCCAGTACTTC. Amino acids: CASSQPDRDQETQYF. The V gene is TRBV4-1, the J gene TRBJ2-5, with D possibly being TRBD1 (6 bases). Trimming cost V 2 bases and J 0 bases, with 10 bases left between them. CDR3 length: 15 amino acids. Germline V CDR1 and CDR2: MGHRA, YSYEKL.

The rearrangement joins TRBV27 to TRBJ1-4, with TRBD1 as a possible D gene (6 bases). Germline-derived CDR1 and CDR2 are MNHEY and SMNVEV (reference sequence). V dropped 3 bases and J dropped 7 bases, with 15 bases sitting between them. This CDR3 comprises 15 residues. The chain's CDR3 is CASSFYQGTGEKLFF. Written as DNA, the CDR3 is TGTGCCAGCAGTTTTTACCAGGGGACCGGTGAAAAACTGTTTTTT.

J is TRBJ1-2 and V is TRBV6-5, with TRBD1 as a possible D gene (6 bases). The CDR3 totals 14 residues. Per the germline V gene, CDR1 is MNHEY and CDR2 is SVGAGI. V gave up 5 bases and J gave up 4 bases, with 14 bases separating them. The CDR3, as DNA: TGTGCCAGCAGTATTAGACAGGACGTCTATGGCTACACCTTC. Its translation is CASSIRQDVYGYTF.

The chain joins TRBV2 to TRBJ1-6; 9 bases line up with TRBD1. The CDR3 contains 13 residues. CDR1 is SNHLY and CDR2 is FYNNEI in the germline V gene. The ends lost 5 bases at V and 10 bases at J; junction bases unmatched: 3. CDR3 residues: CASSRDRDSPLHF. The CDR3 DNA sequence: TGTGCCAGCAGTAGGGACAGGGACTCACCCCTCCACTTT.

CDR3 DNA: TGCGCCAGCAGCCAGGGGACAGGGATGGGTCAGCCCCAGCATTTT. Protein sequence: CASSQGTGMGQPQHF. The chain combines TRBV4-1 with TRBJ1-5; the match to TRBD1 covers 9 bases. Germline V gene data show CDR1 as MGHRA and CDR2 as YSYEKL. The length of the CDR3 is 15 residues. V shed 3 bases, J shed 6 bases, and the junction held 6 bases outside the gene matches.

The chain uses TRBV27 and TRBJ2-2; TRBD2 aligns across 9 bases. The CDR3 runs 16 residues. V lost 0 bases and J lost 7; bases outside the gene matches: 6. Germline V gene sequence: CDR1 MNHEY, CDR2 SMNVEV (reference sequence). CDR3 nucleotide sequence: TGTGCCAGCAGTTTATCGACGGGACTAGCAGGCGGGGAGCTGTTTTTT. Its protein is CASSLSTGLAGGELFF.

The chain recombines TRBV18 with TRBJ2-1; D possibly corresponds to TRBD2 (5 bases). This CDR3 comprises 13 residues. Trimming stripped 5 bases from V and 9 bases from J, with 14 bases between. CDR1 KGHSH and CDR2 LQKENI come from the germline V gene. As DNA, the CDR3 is TGTGCCAGCTCATCCCTACTAGTGCCTGAGCAGTTCTTC. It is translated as CASSSLLVPEQFF. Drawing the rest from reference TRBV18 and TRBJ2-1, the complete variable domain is NAGVMQNPRHLVRRRGQEARLRCSPMKGHSHVYWYRQLPEEGLKFMVYLQKENIIDESGMPKERFSAEFPKEGPSILRIQQVVRGDSAAYFCASSSLLVPEQFFGPGTRLTVL.

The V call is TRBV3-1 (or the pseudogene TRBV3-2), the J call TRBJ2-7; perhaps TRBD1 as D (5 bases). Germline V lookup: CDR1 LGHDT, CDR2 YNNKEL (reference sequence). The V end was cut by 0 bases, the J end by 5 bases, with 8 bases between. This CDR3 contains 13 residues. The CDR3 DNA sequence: TGTGCCAGCAGCCAAGACAGGGCCCACGAGCAGTACTTC. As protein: CASSQDRAHEQYF.

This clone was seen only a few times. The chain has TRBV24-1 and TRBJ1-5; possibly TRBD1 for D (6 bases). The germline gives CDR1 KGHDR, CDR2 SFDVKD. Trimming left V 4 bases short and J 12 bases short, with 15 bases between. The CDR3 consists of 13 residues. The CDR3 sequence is CATSERSTGHQHF. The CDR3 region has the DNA TGTGCCACCAGTGAGAGATCGACAGGACACCAGCATTTT.

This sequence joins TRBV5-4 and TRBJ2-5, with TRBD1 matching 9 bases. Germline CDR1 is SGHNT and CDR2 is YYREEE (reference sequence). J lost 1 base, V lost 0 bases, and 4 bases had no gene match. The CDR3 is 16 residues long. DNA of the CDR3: TGTGCCAGCAGCTTGGTGGCGGGACAGGGCCAAGAGACCCAGTACTTC. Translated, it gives CASSLVAGQGQETQYF.

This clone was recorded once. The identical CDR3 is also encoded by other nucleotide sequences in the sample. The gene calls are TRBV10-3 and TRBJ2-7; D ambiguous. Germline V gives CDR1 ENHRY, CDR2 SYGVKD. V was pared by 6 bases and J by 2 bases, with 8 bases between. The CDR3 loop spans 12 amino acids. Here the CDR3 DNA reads TGTGCCATCAGCGGTACGACCTACGAGCAGTACTTC. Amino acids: CAISGTTYEQYF.

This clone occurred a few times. The DNA for the CDR3 is TGTGCCAGCAGGATCAGCGGGAGCAACACCGGGGAGCTGTTTTTT. Translating gives CASRISGSNTGELFF. The genes are TRBV6-5 and TRBJ2-2, with TRBD2 identical over 8 bases. CDR1 is MNHEY, CDR2 SVGAGI, per germline. With 6 bases clipped from V and 2 bases from J, the junction kept 5 bases outside the gene matches. The CDR3 contains 15 residues.

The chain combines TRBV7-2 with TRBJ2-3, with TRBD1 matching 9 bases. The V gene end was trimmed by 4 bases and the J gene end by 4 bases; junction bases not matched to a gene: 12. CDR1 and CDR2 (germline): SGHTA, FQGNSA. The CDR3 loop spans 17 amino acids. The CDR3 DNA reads TGTGCCAGCAGCTCAGAATGGGGACAGGGTGGATCAGATACGCAGTATTTT. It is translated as CASSSEWGQGGSDTQYF. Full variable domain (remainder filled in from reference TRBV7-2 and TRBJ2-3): GAGVSQSPSNKVTEKGKDVELRCDPISGHTALYWYRQSLGQGLEFLIYFQGNSAPDKSGLPSDRFSAERTGGSVSTLTIQRTQQEDSAVYLCASSSEWGQGGSDTQYFGPGTRLTVL.

CDR3 sequence reads: CASGPQGDRSLHF. The CDR3 DNA is TGTGCCAGCGGCCCGCAGGGGGACAGGAGCCTCCATTTT. The chain recombines TRBV6-5 with TRBJ1-5; 8 bases line up with TRBD1. There are 13 residues in the CDR3. CDR1 MNHEY and CDR2 SVGAGI come from the germline V gene. V trimming: 8 bases; J trimming: 16 bases; junction bases outside the gene matches: 16.

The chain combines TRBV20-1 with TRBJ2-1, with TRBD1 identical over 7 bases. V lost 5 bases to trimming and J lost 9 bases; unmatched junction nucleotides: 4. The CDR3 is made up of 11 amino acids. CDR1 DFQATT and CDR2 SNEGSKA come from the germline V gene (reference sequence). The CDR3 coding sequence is TGCAGTGCTTCTACAGGGGTTGAGCAGTTCTTC. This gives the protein CSASTGVEQFF.